This is a list of T cell receptor beta chains from one sample in a study of blood T cell repertoires in COVID-19. Data came from immunoSEQ multiplex PCR; TCRdb stores just in-frame clones and leaves some out. Found here are about 370,000 clones, around 87% of them singletons; the top ten hold roughly 1%. The sample taken for sequencing was PBMCs or T cells enriched from blood (not recorded which). The receptors were gathered from a man between 18 and 29 years old who had recovered from COVID-19. CDR3s include the opening cysteine and the closing phenylalanine or tryptophan. D genes are given only for firm matches. Rows give clone size only sometimes, using once, few, many, or a class for an expanded clone.

cdr3_aa: CASSGQGSTGELFF; cdr3_nt: TGTGCCAGCAGCGGCCAGGGGAGCACCGGGGAGCTGTTTTTT; j_call: TRBJ2-2; v_call: TRBV14; clone_size: .; d_call: .
cdr3_aa: CASSLSGERSQPQHF; cdr3_nt: TGCGCCAGCAGCTTGTCGGGGGAGCGGAGTCAGCCCCAGCATTTT; j_call: TRBJ1-5; v_call: TRBV5-1; clone_size: .; d_call: .
cdr3_aa: CSALRETQYF; cdr3_nt: TGCAGTGCTCTCCGGGAGACCCAGTACTTC; j_call: TRBJ2-5; v_call: TRBV20-1; clone_size: .; d_call: .
cdr3_aa: CASSSDRAGGYTF; cdr3_nt: TGTGCCAGCAGTTCCGACAGGGCCGGTGGCTACACCTTC; j_call: TRBJ1-2; v_call: TRBV12-3/TRBV12-4; clone_size: .; d_call: TRBD1
cdr3_aa: CASSRTGTGKETQYF; cdr3_nt: TGCGCCAGCAGCCGGACCGGGACAGGGAAAGAGACCCAGTACTTC; j_call: TRBJ2-5; v_call: TRBV5-1; clone_size: .; d_call: TRBD1
cdr3_aa: CASSLSGQRAHGYTF; cdr3_nt: TGTGCCAGCAGTTTATCAGGACAGAGGGCCCATGGCTACACCTTC; j_call: TRBJ1-2; v_call: TRBV27; clone_size: .; d_call: .
cdr3_aa: CASSFFRTGGTDTQYF; cdr3_nt: TGTGCCAGCAGCTTTTTCCGAACGGGTGGCACAGATACGCAGTATTTT; j_call: TRBJ2-3; v_call: TRBV7-2; clone_size: .; d_call: .
cdr3_aa: CASSFSGTGAEKLFF; cdr3_nt: TGTGCCAGCAGCTTTAGCGGGACAGGGGCTGAAAAACTGTTTTTT; j_call: TRBJ1-4; v_call: TRBV7-2; clone_size: .; d_call: TRBD1
cdr3_aa: CASSRDRAYNEQFF; cdr3_nt: TGTGCCAGCAGCCGGGACAGGGCCTACAATGAGCAGTTCTTC; j_call: TRBJ2-1; v_call: TRBV5-5; clone_size: .; d_call: TRBD1
cdr3_aa: CASSPTGTRNQPQHF; cdr3_nt: TGTGCCAGCTCACCGACAGGGACTCGCAATCAGCCCCAGCATTTT; j_call: TRBJ1-5; v_call: TRBV18; clone_size: .; d_call: TRBD1
cdr3_aa: CASSSTERPTGELFF; cdr3_nt: TGTGCCAGCAGCTCTACAGAACGCCCCACCGGGGAGCTGTTTTTT; j_call: TRBJ2-2; v_call: TRBV7-9; clone_size: .; d_call: .
cdr3_aa: CASSSTANYGYTF; cdr3_nt: TGTGCCAGCAGTTCGACAGCTAACTATGGCTACACCTTC; j_call: TRBJ1-2; v_call: TRBV6-2/TRBV6-3; clone_size: .; d_call: .
cdr3_aa: CATPSTIRELFF; cdr3_nt: TGTGCCACTCCGTCTACTATCAGGGAGCTGTTTTTT; j_call: TRBJ2-2; v_call: TRBV6-5; clone_size: .; d_call: .
cdr3_aa: CASSPTSGRSYEQYF; cdr3_nt: TGTGCCAGCAGCCCGACTAGCGGGAGGTCCTACGAGCAGTACTTC; j_call: TRBJ2-7; v_call: TRBV7-2; clone_size: .; d_call: TRBD2
cdr3_aa: CASSVGPTYEQYF; cdr3_nt: TGTGCCAGCAGCGTAGGGCCAACCTACGAGCAGTACTTC; j_call: TRBJ2-7; v_call: TRBV9; clone_size: .; d_call: .
cdr3_aa: CASSPRGLYIEKLFF; cdr3_nt: TGTGCCAGCAGCCCCCGTGGACTGTATATCGAAAAACTGTTTTTT; j_call: TRBJ1-4; v_call: TRBV6-5; clone_size: .; d_call: .
cdr3_aa: CSVGGGSGQPQHF; cdr3_nt: TGCAGCGTTGGGGGGGGGTCGGGTCAGCCCCAGCATTTT; j_call: TRBJ1-5; v_call: TRBV29-1; clone_size: .; d_call: .
cdr3_aa: CASSPKDRAYGYTF; cdr3_nt: TGTGCCAGCAGCCCCAAAGACAGGGCATATGGCTACACCTTC; j_call: TRBJ1-2; v_call: TRBV9; clone_size: .; d_call: TRBD1
cdr3_aa: CASQINYEQYF; cdr3_nt: TGCGCCAGCCAGATAAATTACGAGCAGTACTTC; j_call: TRBJ2-7; v_call: TRBV10-2; clone_size: .; d_call: .
cdr3_aa: CASSYAVGSGTEAFF; cdr3_nt: TGTGCCAGCAGTTACGCGGTCGGGAGTGGAACTGAAGCTTTCTTT; j_call: TRBJ1-1; v_call: TRBV6-5; clone_size: few; d_call: .
cdr3_aa: CASSPSIGTEAFF; cdr3_nt: TGCGCCAGCAGCCCCTCAATCGGTACTGAAGCTTTCTTT; j_call: TRBJ1-1; v_call: TRBV5-1; clone_size: .; d_call: .
cdr3_aa: CASSSRVTSYNEQFF; cdr3_nt: TGTGCCAGCAGTTCACGGGTAACCTCCTACAATGAGCAGTTCTTC; j_call: TRBJ2-1; v_call: TRBV28; clone_size: .; d_call: .
cdr3_aa: CASRDRGSTEAFF; cdr3_nt: TGTGCCAGCAGGGACAGGGGTAGCACTGAAGCTTTCTTT; j_call: TRBJ1-1; v_call: TRBV6-5; clone_size: .; d_call: TRBD1
cdr3_aa: CASGLSYNEQFF; cdr3_nt: TGTGCTAGTGGTTTGTCTTACAATGAGCAGTTCTTC; j_call: TRBJ2-1; v_call: TRBV12-5; clone_size: .; d_call: .
cdr3_aa: CASSRRGGGNEQFF; cdr3_nt: TGTGCCAGCAGCCGCCGGGGGGGCGGCAATGAGCAGTTCTTC; j_call: TRBJ2-1; v_call: TRBV9; clone_size: .; d_call: TRBD2
cdr3_aa: CASSLWGTGRDEKLFF; cdr3_nt: TGTGCCAGCAGCTTGTGGGGTACAGGGCGAGACGAAAAACTGTTTTTT; j_call: TRBJ1-4; v_call: TRBV5-4; clone_size: .; d_call: .
cdr3_aa: CASRGSTNTGELFF; cdr3_nt: TGTGCCAGCCGGGGGTCCACGAACACCGGGGAGCTGTTTTTT; j_call: TRBJ2-2; v_call: TRBV9; clone_size: .; d_call: .
cdr3_aa: CASSSGTAMNTEAFF; cdr3_nt: TGTGCCAGCAGCTCGGGGACAGCTATGAACACTGAAGCTTTCTTT; j_call: TRBJ1-1; v_call: TRBV5-4; clone_size: .; d_call: TRBD1
cdr3_aa: CASSPTGGPLHF; cdr3_nt: TGTGCCAGCAGCCCTACCGGGGGGCCCCTCCACTTT; j_call: TRBJ1-6; v_call: TRBV7-9; clone_size: .; d_call: .
cdr3_aa: CATSDTAGAPDTQYF; cdr3_nt: TGTGCCACCAGTGACACAGCGGGAGCCCCAGATACGCAGTATTTT; j_call: TRBJ2-3; v_call: TRBV24-1; clone_size: once; d_call: TRBD2
cdr3_aa: CASRKELQGEETQYF; cdr3_nt: TGTGCCAGCCGCAAGGAATTACAGGGGGAAGAGACCCAGTACTTC; j_call: TRBJ2-5; v_call: TRBV7-6; clone_size: .; d_call: TRBD1
cdr3_aa: CASSLDLGHVTDTQYF; cdr3_nt: TGTGCCAGCAGTTTGGACCTAGGACATGTAACAGATACGCAGTATTTT; j_call: TRBJ2-3; v_call: TRBV27; clone_size: .; d_call: .
cdr3_aa: CASSSGGQGFVEQYF; cdr3_nt: TGTGCCAGCAGCTCGGGGGGACAGGGGTTCGTCGAGCAGTACTTC; j_call: TRBJ2-7; v_call: TRBV11-2; clone_size: .; d_call: TRBD1
cdr3_aa: CSASRNSGSFEQFF; cdr3_nt: TGCAGTGCTAGTCGGAATAGCGGGTCTTTTGAGCAGTTCTTC; j_call: TRBJ2-1; v_call: TRBV20-1; clone_size: .; d_call: TRBD2
cdr3_aa: CASSHIDRLSGANVLTF; cdr3_nt: TGTGCCAGCAGTCATATCGACAGACTCTCTGGGGCCAACGTCCTGACTTTC; j_call: TRBJ2-6; v_call: TRBV3-1/TRBV3-2; clone_size: few; d_call: .
cdr3_aa: CASSLQGAVSYEQYF; cdr3_nt: TGTGCCAGCAGTTTACAGGGGGCCGTGTCCTACGAGCAGTACTTC; j_call: TRBJ2-7; v_call: TRBV27; clone_size: .; d_call: TRBD1
cdr3_aa: CASSPGQGNPLHF; cdr3_nt: TGTGCCAGCAGCCCGGGACAGGGGAATCCCCTCCACTTT; j_call: TRBJ1-6; v_call: TRBV7-2; clone_size: .; d_call: TRBD1
cdr3_aa: CASSGPDRGSNYGYTF; cdr3_nt: TGTGCCAGCAGTGGGCCGGACAGGGGCAGCAACTATGGCTACACCTTC; j_call: TRBJ1-2; v_call: TRBV6-1; clone_size: .; d_call: TRBD1
cdr3_aa: CASGASSYEQYF; cdr3_nt: TGTGCCAGTGGGGCCAGCTCCTACGAGCAGTACTTC; j_call: TRBJ2-7; v_call: TRBV6-1; clone_size: .; d_call: .
cdr3_aa: CASSLEGLRGQGRNTGELFF; cdr3_nt: TGTGCCAGCAGCTTAGAAGGGTTGAGGGGACAGGGGAGAAACACCGGGGAGCTGTTTTTT; j_call: TRBJ2-2; v_call: TRBV11-2; clone_size: .; d_call: TRBD1
cdr3_aa: CASSQGARPGSGELFF; cdr3_nt: TGCGCCAGCAGCCAAGGTGCCCGCCCGGGGTCCGGGGAGCTGTTTTTT; j_call: TRBJ2-2; v_call: TRBV4-3; clone_size: .; d_call: .
cdr3_aa: CASRRDRLSSYEQYF; cdr3_nt: TGTGCCAGCAGGCGGGACAGGCTGAGCTCCTACGAGCAGTACTTC; j_call: TRBJ2-7; v_call: TRBV6-5; clone_size: few; d_call: TRBD1
cdr3_aa: CASRSHKAGGNQETQYF; cdr3_nt: TGTGCCAGCAGATCTCACAAAGCGGGGGGGAACCAAGAGACCCAGTACTTC; j_call: TRBJ2-5; v_call: TRBV27; clone_size: .; d_call: TRBD2
cdr3_aa: CASSYSRSSNEKLFF; cdr3_nt: TGTGCCAGCAGTTATAGTAGAAGCTCTAATGAAAAACTGTTTTTT; j_call: TRBJ1-4; v_call: TRBV6-5; clone_size: .; d_call: .
cdr3_aa: CASSTNLRTGDTGELFF; cdr3_nt: TGTGCCAGCAGCACCAACCTCCGGACAGGGGACACCGGGGAGCTGTTTTTT; j_call: TRBJ2-2; v_call: TRBV7-3; clone_size: .; d_call: TRBD1
cdr3_aa: CASSLVRENTEAFF; cdr3_nt: TGTGCCAGCAGCTTGGTAAGAGAGAACACTGAAGCTTTCTTT; j_call: TRBJ1-1; v_call: TRBV5-5; clone_size: .; d_call: .
cdr3_aa: CASSAQGQVSGNTIYF; cdr3_nt: TGTGCCAGCAGCGCACAGGGACAGGTCTCTGGAAACACCATATATTTT; j_call: TRBJ1-3; v_call: TRBV9; clone_size: .; d_call: TRBD1